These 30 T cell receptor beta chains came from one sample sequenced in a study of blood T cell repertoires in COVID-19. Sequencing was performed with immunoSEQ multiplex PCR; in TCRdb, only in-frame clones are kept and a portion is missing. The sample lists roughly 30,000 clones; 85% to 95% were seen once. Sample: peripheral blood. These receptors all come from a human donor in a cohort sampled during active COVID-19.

The CDR3 DNA reads TGTGCCAGCAGAGGAAGCGGGGATAATTCACCCCTCCACTTT. Protein sequence: CASRGSGDNSPLHF. The chain has TRBV28 and TRBJ1-6; D unresolved. The CDR3 has 14 amino acids. The germline CDR1 and CDR2 sequences are MDHEN and SYDVKM. The ends were cut back, 6 bases at V and 5 bases at J, with 11 bases in the middle.

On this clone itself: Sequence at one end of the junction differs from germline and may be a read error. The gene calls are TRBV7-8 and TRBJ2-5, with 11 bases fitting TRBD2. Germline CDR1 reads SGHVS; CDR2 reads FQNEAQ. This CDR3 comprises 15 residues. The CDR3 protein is CASSLAGGFGETQYF. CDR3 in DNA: TGTGCCAGCAGCCTAGCGGGGGGTTTTGGAGAGACCCAGTACTTC.

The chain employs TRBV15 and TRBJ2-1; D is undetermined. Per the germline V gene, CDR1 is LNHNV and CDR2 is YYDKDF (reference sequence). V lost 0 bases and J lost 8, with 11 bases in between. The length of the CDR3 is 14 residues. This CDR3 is CATSREAYQDEQFF. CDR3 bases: TGTGCCACCAGCAGAGAAGCCTATCAGGATGAGCAGTTCTTC.

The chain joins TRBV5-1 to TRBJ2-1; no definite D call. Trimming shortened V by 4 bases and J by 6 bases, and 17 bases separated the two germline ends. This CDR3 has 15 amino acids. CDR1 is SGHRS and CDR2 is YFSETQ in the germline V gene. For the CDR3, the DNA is TGCGCCAGCAGCCAAATAGGTGTTTCGGGCAATGAGCAGTTCTTC. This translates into CASSQIGVSGNEQFF.

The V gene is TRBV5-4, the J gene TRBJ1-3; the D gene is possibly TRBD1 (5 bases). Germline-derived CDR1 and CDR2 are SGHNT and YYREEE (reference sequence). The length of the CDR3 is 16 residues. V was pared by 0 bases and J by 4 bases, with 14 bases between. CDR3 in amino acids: CASSLGGTGAGNTIYF. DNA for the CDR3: TGTGCCAGCAGCTTGGGCGGGACGGGCGCGGGAAACACCATATATTTT. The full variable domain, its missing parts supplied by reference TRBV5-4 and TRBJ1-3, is ETGVTQSPTHLIKTRGQQVTLRCSSQSGHNTVSWYQQALGQGPQFIFQYYREEENGRGNFPPRFSGLQFPNYSSELNVNALELDDSALYLCASSLGGTGAGNTIYFGEGSWLTVV.

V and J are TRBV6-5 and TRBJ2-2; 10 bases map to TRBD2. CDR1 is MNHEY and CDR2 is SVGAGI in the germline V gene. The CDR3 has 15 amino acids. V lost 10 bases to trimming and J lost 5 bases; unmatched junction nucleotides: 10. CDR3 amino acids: CATGLGLATTGELFF. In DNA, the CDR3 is TGTGCCACCGGACTGGGACTAGCGACTACCGGGGAGCTGTTTTTT.

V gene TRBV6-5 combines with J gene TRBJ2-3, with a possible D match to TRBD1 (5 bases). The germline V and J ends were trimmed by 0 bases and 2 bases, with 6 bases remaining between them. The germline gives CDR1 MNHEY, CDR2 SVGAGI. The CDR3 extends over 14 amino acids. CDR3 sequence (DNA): TGTGCCAGCAGTTACTCGACAGCCACAGATACGCAGTATTTT. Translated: CASSYSTATDTQYF.

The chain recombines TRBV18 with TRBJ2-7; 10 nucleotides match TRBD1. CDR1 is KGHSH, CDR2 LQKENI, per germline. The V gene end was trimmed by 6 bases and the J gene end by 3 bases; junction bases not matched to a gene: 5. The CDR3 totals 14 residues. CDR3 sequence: CASSPGQGYYEQYF. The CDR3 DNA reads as TGTGCCAGCTCCCCGGGACAGGGGTACTACGAGCAGTACTTC.

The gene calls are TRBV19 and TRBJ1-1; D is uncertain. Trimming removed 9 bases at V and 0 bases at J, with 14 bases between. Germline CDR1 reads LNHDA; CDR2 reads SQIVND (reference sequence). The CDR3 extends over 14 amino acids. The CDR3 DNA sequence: TGTGCCAGCGGAGGACTTCCGATGAACACTGAAGCTTTCTTT. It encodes CASGGLPMNTEAFF.

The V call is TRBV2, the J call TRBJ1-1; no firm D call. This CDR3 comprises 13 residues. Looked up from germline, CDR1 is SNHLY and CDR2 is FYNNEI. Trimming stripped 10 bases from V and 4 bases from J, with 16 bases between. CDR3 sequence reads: CAITREVLTEAFF. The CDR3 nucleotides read TGTGCCATCACTCGGGAGGTCCTCACTGAAGCTTTCTTT.

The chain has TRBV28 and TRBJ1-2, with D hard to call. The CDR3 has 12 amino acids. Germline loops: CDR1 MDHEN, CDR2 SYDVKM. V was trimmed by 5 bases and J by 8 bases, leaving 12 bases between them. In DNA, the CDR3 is TGTGCCAGCAGTAAACAACGACACGGCTACACCTTC. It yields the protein CASSKQRHGYTF.

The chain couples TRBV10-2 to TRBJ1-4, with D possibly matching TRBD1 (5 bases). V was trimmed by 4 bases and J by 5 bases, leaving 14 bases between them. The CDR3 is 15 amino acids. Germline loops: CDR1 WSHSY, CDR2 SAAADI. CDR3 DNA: TGCGCCAGCAGTGGCCCGACAGTGCGAAATGAAAAACTGTTTTTT. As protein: CASSGPTVRNEKLFF.

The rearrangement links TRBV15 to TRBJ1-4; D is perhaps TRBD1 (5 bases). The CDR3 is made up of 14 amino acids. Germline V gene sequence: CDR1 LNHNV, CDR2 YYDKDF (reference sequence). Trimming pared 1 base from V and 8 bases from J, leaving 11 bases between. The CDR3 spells CATSRVQGREKLFF. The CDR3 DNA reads TGTGCCACCAGCAGAGTGCAGGGTCGAGAAAAACTGTTTTTT.

As DNA, the CDR3 is TGTGCCAGCAGCGACGGGACTAGCGGGCCGGACACAGATACGCAGTATTTT. Its protein is CASSDGTSGPDTDTQYF. V usage is TRBV9 and J usage is TRBJ2-3, with 12 bases matching TRBD2. Germline CDR1 is SGDLS and CDR2 is YYNGEE. V gave up 3 bases and J gave up 2 bases; unmatched junction bases: 7. The CDR3 has 17 amino acids.

The CDR3 spells CAISGSGTSSYNEQFF. The CDR3 DNA reads TGTGCCATCAGTGGTAGCGGAACGAGCTCCTACAATGAGCAGTTCTTC. This rearrangement joins TRBV10-3 to TRBJ2-1; TRBD2 might be the D (6 bases). The germline CDR1 and CDR2 sequences are ENHRY and SYGVKD. The CDR3 has 16 residues. V was clipped by 4 bases and J by 0 bases, with 13 bases between them.

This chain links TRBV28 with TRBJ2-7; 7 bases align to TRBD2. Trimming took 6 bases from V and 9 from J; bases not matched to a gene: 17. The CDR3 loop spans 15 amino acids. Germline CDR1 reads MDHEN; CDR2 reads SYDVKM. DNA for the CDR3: TGTGCCAGCAGCTTGGGCCTCGCGGGGGTTGTAGGGCAGTACTTC. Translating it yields CASSLGLAGVVGQYF.

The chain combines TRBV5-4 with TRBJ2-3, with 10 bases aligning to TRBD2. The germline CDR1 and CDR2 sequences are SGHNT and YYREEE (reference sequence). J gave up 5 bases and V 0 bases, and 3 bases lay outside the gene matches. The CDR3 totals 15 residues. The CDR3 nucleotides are TGTGCCAGCAGCTTGGGACTAGCGGGCGAAGATACGCAGTATTTT. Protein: CASSLGLAGEDTQYF.

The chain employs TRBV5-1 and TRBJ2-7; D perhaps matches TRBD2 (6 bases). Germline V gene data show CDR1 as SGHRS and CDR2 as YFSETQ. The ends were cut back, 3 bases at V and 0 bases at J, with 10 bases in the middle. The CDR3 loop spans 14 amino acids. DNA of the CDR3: TGCGCCAGCAGCTGGGACTGGGGCTCCTACGAGCAGTACTTC. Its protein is CASSWDWGSYEQYF. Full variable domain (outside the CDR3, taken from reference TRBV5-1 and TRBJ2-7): KAGVTQTPRYLIKTRGQQVTLSCSPISGHRSVSWYQQTPGQGLQFLFEYFSETQRNKGNFPGRFSGRQFSNSRSEMNVSTLELGDSALYLCASSWDWGSYEQYFGPGTRLTVT.

CDR3 in DNA: TGTGCCACCAGCGTACACAGACCAGACAGGGGCGAGCAGTACTTC. The encoded protein is CATSVHRPDRGEQYF. J is TRBJ2-7 and V is TRBV15; 8 nucleotides match TRBD1. The germline gives CDR1 LNHNV, CDR2 YYDKDF (reference sequence). CDR3 size: 15 residues. The V gene end was trimmed by 5 bases and the J gene end by 6 bases; junction bases not matched to a gene: 12.

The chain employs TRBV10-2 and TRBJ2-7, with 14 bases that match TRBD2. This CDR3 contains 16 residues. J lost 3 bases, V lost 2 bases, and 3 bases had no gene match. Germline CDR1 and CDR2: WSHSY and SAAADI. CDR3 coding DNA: TGCGCCAGCAGTGAGCCTGGGACTAGCGGGAGCTACGAGCAGTACTTC. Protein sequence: CASSEPGTSGSYEQYF.

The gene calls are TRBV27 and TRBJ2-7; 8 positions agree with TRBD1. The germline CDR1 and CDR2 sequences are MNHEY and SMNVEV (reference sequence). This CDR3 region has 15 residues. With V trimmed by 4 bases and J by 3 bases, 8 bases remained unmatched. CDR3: CASSSRTGKGYEQYF. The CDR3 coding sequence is TGTGCCAGCAGTTCACGGACAGGGAAGGGCTACGAGCAGTACTTC.

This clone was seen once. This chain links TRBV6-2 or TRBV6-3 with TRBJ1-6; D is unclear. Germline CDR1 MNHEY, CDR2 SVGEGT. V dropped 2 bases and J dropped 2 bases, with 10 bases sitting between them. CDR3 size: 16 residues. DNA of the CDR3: TGTGCCAGCAGTTACCACCGGGGAACCTATAATTCACCCCTCCACTTT. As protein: CASSYHRGTYNSPLHF.

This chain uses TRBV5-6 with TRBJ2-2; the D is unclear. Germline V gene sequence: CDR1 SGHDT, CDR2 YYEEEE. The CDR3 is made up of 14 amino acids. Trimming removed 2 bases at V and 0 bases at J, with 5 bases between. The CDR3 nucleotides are TGTGCCAGCAGCTTTCCGGCGAACACCGGGGAGCTGTTTTTT. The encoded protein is CASSFPANTGELFF.

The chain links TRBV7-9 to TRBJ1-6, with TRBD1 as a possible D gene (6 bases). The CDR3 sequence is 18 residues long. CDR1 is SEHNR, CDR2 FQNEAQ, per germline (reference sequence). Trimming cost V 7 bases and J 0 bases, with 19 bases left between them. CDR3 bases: TGTGCCAGCAATCAAAACCGGGACATGAGCTCCTATAATTCACCCCTCCACTTT. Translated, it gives CASNQNRDMSSYNSPLHF. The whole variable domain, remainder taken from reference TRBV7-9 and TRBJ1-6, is DTGVSQNPRHKITKRGQNVTFRCDPISEHNRLYWYRQTLGQGPEFLTYFQNEAQLEKSRLLSDRFSAERPKGSFSTLEIQRTEQGDSAMYLCASNQNRDMSSYNSPLHFGNGTRLTVT.

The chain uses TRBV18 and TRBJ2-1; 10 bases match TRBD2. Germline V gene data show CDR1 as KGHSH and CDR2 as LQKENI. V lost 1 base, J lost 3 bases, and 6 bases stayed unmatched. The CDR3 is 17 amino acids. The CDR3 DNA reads TGTGCCAGCTCACCACAGTCGTGGACTAGCGGCTACAATGAGCAGTTCTTC. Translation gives CASSPQSWTSGYNEQFF. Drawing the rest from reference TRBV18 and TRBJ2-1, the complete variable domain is NAGVMQNPRHLVRRRGQEARLRCSPMKGHSHVYWYRQLPEEGLKFMVYLQKENIIDESGMPKERFSAEFPKEGPSILRIQQVVRGDSAAYFCASSPQSWTSGYNEQFFGPGTRLTVL.

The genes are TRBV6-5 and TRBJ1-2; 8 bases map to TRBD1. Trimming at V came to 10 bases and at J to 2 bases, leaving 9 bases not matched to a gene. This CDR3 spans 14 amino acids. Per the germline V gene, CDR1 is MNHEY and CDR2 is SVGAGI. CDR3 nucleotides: TGTGCCATCGCCGGGACAGGCGACAACTATGGCTACACCTTC. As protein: CAIAGTGDNYGYTF.

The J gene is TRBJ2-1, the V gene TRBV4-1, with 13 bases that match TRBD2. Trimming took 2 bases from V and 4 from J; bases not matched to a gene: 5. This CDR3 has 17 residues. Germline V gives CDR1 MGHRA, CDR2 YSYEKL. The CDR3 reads CASSQPGLAGEYNEQFF. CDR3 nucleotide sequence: TGCGCCAGCAGCCAACCAGGACTAGCGGGAGAATACAATGAGCAGTTCTTC.

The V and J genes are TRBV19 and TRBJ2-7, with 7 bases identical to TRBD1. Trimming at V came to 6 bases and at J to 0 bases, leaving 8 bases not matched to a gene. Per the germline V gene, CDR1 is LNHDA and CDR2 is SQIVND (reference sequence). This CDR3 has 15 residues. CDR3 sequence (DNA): TGTGCCAGTAGAAAGGACAGGAGTCCCTCCTACGAGCAGTACTTC. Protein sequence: CASRKDRSPSYEQYF.

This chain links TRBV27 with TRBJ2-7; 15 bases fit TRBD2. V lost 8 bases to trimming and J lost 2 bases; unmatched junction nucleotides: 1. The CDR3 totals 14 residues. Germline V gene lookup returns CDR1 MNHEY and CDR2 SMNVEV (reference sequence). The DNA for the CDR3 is TGTGCCAGCGGACTAGCGGGAGGGCCCTACGAGCAGTACTTC. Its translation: CASGLAGGPYEQYF.

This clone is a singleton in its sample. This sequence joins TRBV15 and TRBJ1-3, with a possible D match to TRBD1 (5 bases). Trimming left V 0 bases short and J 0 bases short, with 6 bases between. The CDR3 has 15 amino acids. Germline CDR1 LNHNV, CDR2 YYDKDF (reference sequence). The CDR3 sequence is CATSRDQGSGNTIYF. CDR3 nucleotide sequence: TGTGCCACCAGCAGAGATCAGGGCTCTGGAAACACCATATATTTT.